Sequencing of this T cell receptor beta chain was carried out in a study of blood T cell repertoires in COVID-19. Study-level information: PBMCs, B-cell-depleted T cells, or T cells provided the cDNA or gDNA that made up the material.

CDR3 length: 15 amino acids. Germline lookup yields CDR1 LGHNA and CDR2 YSLEER. Trimming took 1 base from V and 5 from J; bases not matched to a gene: 7. Sequencing used immunoSEQ multiplex PCR; TCRdb keeps in-frame clones, though not all of them. This sample has around 150,000 clones, with roughly 86% found just once. The sample comprised peripheral blood. This chain joins TRBV4-3 and TRBJ2-5; 7 bases are a match to TRBD2. The TCR sequence derives from a man aged 50-59 years with active or convalescent COVID-19. CDR3 DNA: TGCGCCAGCAGCCAAGGGTGGGCGGGAGATGAGACCCAGTACTTC. Translated, it gives CASSQGWAGDETQYF.